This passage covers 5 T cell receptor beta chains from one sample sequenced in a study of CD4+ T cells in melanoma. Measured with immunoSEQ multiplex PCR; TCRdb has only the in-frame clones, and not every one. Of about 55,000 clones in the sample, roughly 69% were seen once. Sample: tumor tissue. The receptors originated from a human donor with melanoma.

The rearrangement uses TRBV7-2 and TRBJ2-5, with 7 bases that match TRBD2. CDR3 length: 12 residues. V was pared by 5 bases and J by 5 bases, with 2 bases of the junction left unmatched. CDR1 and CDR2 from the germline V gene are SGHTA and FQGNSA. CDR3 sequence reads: CASSAGGETQYF. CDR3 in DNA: TGTGCCAGCAGCGCCGGGGGGGAGACCCAGTACTTC.

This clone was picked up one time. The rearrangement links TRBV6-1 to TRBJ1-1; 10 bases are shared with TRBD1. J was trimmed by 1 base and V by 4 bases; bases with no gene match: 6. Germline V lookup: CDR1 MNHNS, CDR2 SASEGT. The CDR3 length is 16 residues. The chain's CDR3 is CASSAPDRGRNTEAFF. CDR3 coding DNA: TGTGCCAGCAGTGCCCCTGACAGGGGGCGGAACACTGAAGCTTTCTTT.

The chain's CDR3 is CASSEGSGPGGWNEQFF. The DNA of the CDR3 is TGTGCCAGCAGCGAAGGGTCCGGGCCAGGGGGCTGGAATGAGCAGTTCTTC. V gene TRBV28 combines with J gene TRBJ2-1, with 8 bases aligning to TRBD1. The CDR3 loop spans 17 amino acids. J gave up 7 bases and V 6 bases, and 17 bases lay outside the gene matches. Germline V gives CDR1 MDHEN, CDR2 SYDVKM. Based on the CDR3 plus reference TRBV28 and TRBJ2-1, the full variable domain is DVKVTQSSRYLVKRTGEKVFLECVQDMDHENMFWYRQDPGLGLRLIYFSYDVKMKEKGDIPEGYSVSREKKERFSLILESASTNQTSMYLCASSEGSGPGGWNEQFFGPGTRLTVL.

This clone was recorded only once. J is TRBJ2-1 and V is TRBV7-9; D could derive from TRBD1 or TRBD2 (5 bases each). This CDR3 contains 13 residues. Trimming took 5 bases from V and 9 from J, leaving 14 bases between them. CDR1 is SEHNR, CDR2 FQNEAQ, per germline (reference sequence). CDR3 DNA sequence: TGTGCCAGCAGCCTGGGGACCTACCGTGAGCAGTTCTTC. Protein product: CASSLGTYREQFF. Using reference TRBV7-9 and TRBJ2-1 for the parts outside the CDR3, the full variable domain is DTGVSQNPRHKITKRGQNVTFRCDPISEHNRLYWYRQTLGQGPEFLTYFQNEAQLEKSRLLSDRFSAERPKGSFSTLEIQRTEQGDSAMYLCASSLGTYREQFFGPGTRLTVL.

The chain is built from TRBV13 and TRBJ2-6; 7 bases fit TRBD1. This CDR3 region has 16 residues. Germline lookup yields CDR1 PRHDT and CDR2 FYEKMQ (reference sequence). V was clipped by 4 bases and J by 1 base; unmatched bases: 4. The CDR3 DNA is TGTGCCAGCAGCTCGACAGGGTTTTCTGGGGCCAACGTCCTGACTTTC. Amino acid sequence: CASSSTGFSGANVLTF.